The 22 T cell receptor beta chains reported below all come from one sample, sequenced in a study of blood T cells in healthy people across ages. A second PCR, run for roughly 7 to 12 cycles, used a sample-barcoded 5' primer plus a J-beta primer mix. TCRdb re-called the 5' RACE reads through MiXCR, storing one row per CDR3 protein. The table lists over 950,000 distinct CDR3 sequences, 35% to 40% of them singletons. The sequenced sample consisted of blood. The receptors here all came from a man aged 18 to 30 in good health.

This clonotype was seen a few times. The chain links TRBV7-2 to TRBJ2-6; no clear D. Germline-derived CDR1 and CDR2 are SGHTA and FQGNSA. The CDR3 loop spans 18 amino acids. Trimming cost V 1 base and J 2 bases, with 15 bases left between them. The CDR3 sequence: CASSLDIIRKAGANVLTF. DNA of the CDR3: TGTGCCAGCAGCTTAGATATTATACGGAAGGCTGGGGCCAACGTCCTGACTTTC. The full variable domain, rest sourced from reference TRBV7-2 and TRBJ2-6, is GAGVSQSPSNKVTEKGKDVELRCDPISGHTALYWYRQSLGQGLEFLIYFQGNSAPDKSGLPSDRFSAERTGGSVSTLTIQRTQQEDSAVYLCASSLDIIRKAGANVLTFGAGSRLTVL.

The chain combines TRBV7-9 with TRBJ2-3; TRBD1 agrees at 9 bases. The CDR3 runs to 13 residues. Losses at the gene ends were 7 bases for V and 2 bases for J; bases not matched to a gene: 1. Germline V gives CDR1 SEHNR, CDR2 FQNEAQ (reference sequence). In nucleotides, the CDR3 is TGTGCCAGCAACAGGGGGCCCACAGATACGCAGTATTTT. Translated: CASNRGPTDTQYF.

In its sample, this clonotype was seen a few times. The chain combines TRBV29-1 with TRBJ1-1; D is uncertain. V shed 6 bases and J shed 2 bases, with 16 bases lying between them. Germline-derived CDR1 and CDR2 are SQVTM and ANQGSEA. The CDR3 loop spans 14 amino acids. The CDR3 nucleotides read TGCAGCGTCCGTCGTGAAGGGCGTAACACTGAAGCTTTCTTT. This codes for CSVRREGRNTEAFF.

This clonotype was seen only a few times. The DNA of the CDR3 is TGTGCCAGCAGCCAAGAGGTGGGGGCGAACACCGGGGAGCTGTTTTTT. Translation gives CASSQEVGANTGELFF. V usage is TRBV4-2 and J usage is TRBJ2-2; D is tentatively TRBD1 or TRBD2 (5 bases each). Germline loops: CDR1 LGHNA, CDR2 YNFKEQ. V gave up 0 bases and J gave up 0 bases, with 8 bases separating them. The CDR3 consists of 16 residues.

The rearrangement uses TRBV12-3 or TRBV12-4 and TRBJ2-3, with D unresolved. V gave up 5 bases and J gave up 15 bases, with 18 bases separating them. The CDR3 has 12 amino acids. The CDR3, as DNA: TGTGCCAGCAGTCTGAGAGCAGATACGGAATATTTT. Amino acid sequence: CASSLRADTEYF.

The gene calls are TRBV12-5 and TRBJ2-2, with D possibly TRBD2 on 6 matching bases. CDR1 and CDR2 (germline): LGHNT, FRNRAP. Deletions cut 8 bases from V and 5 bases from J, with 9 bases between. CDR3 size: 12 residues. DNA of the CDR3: TGTGCTAGTTGGCGGGGAACCGGGGAGCTGTTTTTT. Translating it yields CASWRGTGELFF.

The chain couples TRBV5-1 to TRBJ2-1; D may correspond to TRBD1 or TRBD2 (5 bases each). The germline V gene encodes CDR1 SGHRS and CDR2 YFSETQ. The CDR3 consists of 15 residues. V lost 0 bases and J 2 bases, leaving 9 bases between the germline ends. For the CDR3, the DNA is TGCGCCAGCAGCTTGGCGGGGCCGACCTACAATGAGCAGTTCTTC. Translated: CASSLAGPTYNEQFF.

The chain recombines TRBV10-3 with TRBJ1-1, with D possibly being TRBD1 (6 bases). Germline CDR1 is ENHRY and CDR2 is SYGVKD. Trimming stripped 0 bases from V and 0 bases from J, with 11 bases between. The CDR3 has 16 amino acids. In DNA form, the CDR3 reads TGTGCCATCAGTGAGTCCAGGGGAGGGTTGAACACTGAAGCTTTCTTT. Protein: CAISESRGGLNTEAFF.

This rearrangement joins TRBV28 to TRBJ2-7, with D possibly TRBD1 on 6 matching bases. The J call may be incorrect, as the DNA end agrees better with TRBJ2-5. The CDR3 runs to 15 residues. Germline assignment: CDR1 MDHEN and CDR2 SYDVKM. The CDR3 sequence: CASSSDRQIQETQYF. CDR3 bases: TGTGCCAGCAGCAGTGACAGGCAGATCCAAGAGACCCAGTACTTC.

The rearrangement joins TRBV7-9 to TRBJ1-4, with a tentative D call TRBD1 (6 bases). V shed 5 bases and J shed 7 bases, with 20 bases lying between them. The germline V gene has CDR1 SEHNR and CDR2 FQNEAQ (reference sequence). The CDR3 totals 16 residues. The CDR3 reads CASSLLIWGQIEKLFF. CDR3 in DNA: TGTGCCAGCAGCCTCCTAATATGGGGACAAATTGAAAAACTGTTTTTT.

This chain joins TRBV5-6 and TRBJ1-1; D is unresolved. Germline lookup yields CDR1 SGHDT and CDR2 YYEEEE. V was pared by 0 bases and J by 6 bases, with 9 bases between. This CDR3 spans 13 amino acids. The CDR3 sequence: CASSLAFLPEAFF. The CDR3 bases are TGTGCCAGCAGCTTGGCCTTTCTGCCTGAAGCTTTCTTT. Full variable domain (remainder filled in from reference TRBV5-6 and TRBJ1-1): DAGVTQSPTHLIKTRGQQVTLRCSPKSGHDTVSWYQQALGQGPQFIFQYYEEEERQRGNFPDRFSGHQFPNYSSELNVNALLLGDSALYLCASSLAFLPEAFFGQGTRLTVV.

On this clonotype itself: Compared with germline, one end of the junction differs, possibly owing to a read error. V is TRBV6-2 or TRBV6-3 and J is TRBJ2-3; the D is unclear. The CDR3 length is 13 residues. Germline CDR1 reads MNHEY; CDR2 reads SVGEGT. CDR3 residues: CTSSYHATDTQYF. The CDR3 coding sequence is TGTACCAGCAGTTACCATGCCACAGATACGCAGTATTTT.

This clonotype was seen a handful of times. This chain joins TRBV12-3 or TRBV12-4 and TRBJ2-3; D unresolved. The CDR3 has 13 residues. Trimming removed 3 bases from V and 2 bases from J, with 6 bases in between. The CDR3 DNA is TGTGCCAGCAGTTTTGAAAACACAGATACGCAGTATTTT. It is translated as CASSFENTDTQYF.

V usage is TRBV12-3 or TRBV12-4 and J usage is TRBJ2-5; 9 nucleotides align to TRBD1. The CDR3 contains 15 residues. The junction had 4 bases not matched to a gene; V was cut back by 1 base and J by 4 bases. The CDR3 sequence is CASSLGTGDGETQYF. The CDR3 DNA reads TGTGCCAGCAGTTTAGGGACAGGGGATGGAGAGACCCAGTACTTC.

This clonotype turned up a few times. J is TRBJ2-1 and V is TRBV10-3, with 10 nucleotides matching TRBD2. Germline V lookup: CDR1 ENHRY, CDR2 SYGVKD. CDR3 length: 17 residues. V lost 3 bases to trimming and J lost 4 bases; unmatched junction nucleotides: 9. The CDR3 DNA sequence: TGTGCCATCAGTGACTCCAGCGGACTAGCGGAATACAATGAGCAGTTCTTC. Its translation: CAISDSSGLAEYNEQFF.

The CDR3 region is CASSVAGLETQYF. DNA for the CDR3: TGTGCCAGCAGCGTAGCGGGATTGGAGACCCAGTACTTC. The chain employs TRBV9 and TRBJ2-7, with D maybe TRBD2 (5 bases). Gene TRBJ2-5 matches the end of the DNA better, so the J call may be wrong. Germline CDR1 reads SGDLS; CDR2 reads YYNGEE. The CDR3 loop spans 13 amino acids.

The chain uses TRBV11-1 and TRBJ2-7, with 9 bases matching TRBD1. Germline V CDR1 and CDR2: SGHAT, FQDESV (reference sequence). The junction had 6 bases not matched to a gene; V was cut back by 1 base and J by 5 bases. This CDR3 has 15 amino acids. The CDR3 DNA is TGTGCCAGCAGCTTAGGGGACAGGGTTGTCGACGAGCAGTACTTC. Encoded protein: CASSLGDRVVDEQYF.

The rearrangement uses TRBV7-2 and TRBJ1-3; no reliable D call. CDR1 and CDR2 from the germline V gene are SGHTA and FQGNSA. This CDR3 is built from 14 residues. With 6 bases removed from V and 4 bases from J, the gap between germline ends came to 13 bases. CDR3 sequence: CASRSPTRGNTIYF. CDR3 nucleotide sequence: TGTGCCAGCAGATCCCCCACTCGGGGAAACACCATATATTTT.

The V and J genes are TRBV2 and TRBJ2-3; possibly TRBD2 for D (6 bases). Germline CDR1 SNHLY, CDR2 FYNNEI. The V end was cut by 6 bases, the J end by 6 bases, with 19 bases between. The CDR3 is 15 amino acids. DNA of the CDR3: TGTGCCAGCAGCGCCGGGACTGCACTTGGGGATACGCAGTATTTT. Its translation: CASSAGTALGDTQYF.

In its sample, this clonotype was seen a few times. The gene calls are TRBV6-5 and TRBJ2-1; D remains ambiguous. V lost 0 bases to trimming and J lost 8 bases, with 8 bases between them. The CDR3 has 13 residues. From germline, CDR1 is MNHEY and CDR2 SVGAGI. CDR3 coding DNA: TGTGCCAGCAGTTACTCGAGTCCGGATGAGCAGTTCTTC. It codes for CASSYSSPDEQFF.

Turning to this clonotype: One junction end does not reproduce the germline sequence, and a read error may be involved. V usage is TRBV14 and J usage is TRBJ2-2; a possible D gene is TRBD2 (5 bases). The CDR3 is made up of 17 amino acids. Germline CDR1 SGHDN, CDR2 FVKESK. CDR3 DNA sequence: TGTACCAGCAGCCAAGATTGGGTCGCGGAGGAAACCGGGGAGCTGTTTTTT. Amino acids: CTSSQDWVAEETGELFF. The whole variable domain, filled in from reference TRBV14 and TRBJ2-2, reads EAGVTQFPSHSVIEKGQTVTLRCDPISGHDNLYWYRRVMGKEIKFLLHFVKESKQDESGMPNNRFLAERTGGTYSTLKVQPAELEDSGVYFCTSSQDWVAEETGELFFGEGSRLTVL.

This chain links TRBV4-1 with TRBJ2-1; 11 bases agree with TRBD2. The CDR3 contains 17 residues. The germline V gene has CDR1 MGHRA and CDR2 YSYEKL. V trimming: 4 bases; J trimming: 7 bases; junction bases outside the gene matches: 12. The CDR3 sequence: CASSPAGASGGRNEQFF. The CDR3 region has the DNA TGCGCCAGCAGCCCTGCAGGGGCTAGCGGGGGGAGGAATGAGCAGTTCTTC.